These T cell receptor beta chains were read from a single sample in a study of T cells in Graves' hyperthyroidism and ophthalmopathy. TCRdb re-derived calls from the multiplex PCR reads in MiXCR, one entry per CDR3 protein. The sample lists 300,000 to 450,000 distinct CDR3 sequences; 15% to 20% were seen once. Sequencing was performed on blood. The origin of the receptors is a man younger than 30 with Graves' ophthalmopathy. CDR3s include the opening cysteine and the closing phenylalanine or tryptophan. Fields, in order: J gene, D gene, clone size, CDR3 length, V gene, CDR3 DNA, CDR3 protein. A D gene is named only where the DNA matches it firmly. Rows may omit the clone size; those that give it use once, few, many or a size class.

j_gene: TRBJ1-2
d_gene: -
abundance: few
len: 16
v_gene: TRBV10-3
CDR3nt: TGTGCCATCAGTGAGTCCAACGGCAGATCTGACTATGGCTACACCTTC
CDR3aa: CAISESNGRSDYGYTF

j_gene: TRBJ2-1
d_gene: TRBD2
abundance: few
len: 16
v_gene: TRBV6-4
CDR3nt: TGTGCCAGCAGTGACTACGGCGGGGGGGTTCCCAATGAGCAGTTCTTC
CDR3aa: CASSDYGGGVPNEQFF

j_gene: TRBJ2-2
d_gene: -
abundance: few
len: 14
v_gene: TRBV2
CDR3nt: TGTGCCAGCAGGGGCGGCACGAACACCGGGGAGCTGTTTTTT
CDR3aa: CASRGGTNTGELFF

j_gene: TRBJ2-3
d_gene: -
abundance: many
len: 15
v_gene: TRBV29-1
CDR3nt: TGCAGCGTTGAAGATTGGGCAGAAGGCCCAGATACGCAGTATTTT
CDR3aa: CSVEDWAEGPDTQYF

j_gene: TRBJ1-1
d_gene: -
abundance: many
len: 14
v_gene: TRBV10-3
CDR3nt: TGTGCCATCAGAGCCAGAGACAGTAACACTGAAGCTTTCTTT
CDR3aa: CAIRARDSNTEAFF

j_gene: TRBJ1-3
d_gene: -
abundance: once
len: 13
v_gene: TRBV11-2
CDR3nt: TGTGCCAGCAGCATAGGGGCAGGAAACACCATATATTTT
CDR3aa: CASSIGAGNTIYF

j_gene: TRBJ2-1
d_gene: TRBD1
abundance: many
len: 12
v_gene: TRBV2
CDR3nt: TGTGCCAGCAGTGGACAGGGATACGAGCAGTTCTTC
CDR3aa: CASSGQGYEQFF

j_gene: TRBJ1-5
d_gene: TRBD1
abundance: -
len: 15
v_gene: TRBV7-2
CDR3nt: TGTGCCAGCAGCCTCAGGGGGCTGCGCAATCAGCCCCAGCATTTT
CDR3aa: CASSLRGLRNQPQHF

j_gene: TRBJ2-7
d_gene: TRBD1
abundance: -
len: 16
v_gene: TRBV9
CDR3nt: TGTGCCAGCAGCGGTGGGGCGGGACAGGAGGCCTACGAGCAGTACTTC
CDR3aa: CASSGGAGQEAYEQYF

j_gene: TRBJ2-7
d_gene: -
abundance: -
len: 15
v_gene: TRBV19
CDR3nt: TGTGCCAGTAGTGTTAAGGGACCCACCTACGGAGAGCAGTACTTC
CDR3aa: CASSVKGPTYGEQYF

j_gene: TRBJ2-1
d_gene: TRBD2
abundance: few
len: 17
v_gene: TRBV4-1
CDR3nt: TGCGCCAGCAGCCAGCCCATGCGGGGGGTGGTTGGAAATGAGCAGTTCTTC
CDR3aa: CASSQPMRGVVGNEQFF

j_gene: TRBJ1-2
d_gene: TRBD1
abundance: many
len: 14
v_gene: TRBV27
CDR3nt: TGTGCCAGCAGTTTAGGGGGACAGCTGGATGGCTACACCTTC
CDR3aa: CASSLGGQLDGYTF

j_gene: TRBJ2-7
d_gene: TRBD2
abundance: many
len: 15
v_gene: TRBV10-3
CDR3nt: TGTGCCATCAGTGAGAGTCTAGCGGAGCCTTACGAGCAGTACTTC
CDR3aa: CAISESLAEPYEQYF

j_gene: TRBJ2-2
d_gene: -
abundance: many
len: 14
v_gene: TRBV3-1
CDR3nt: TGTGCCAGCAGGGAAGCGACAGTCACCGGGGAGCTGTTTTTT
CDR3aa: CASREATVTGELFF

j_gene: TRBJ1-2
d_gene: -
abundance: -
len: 24
v_gene: TRBV6-1
CDR3nt: TGTGCCAGCAGTGAAGAAAGGACCAACGTCCCCCTCTCGCGCCCCCGAGGAGGGAACTATGGCTACACCTTC
CDR3aa: CASSEERTNVPLSRPRGGNYGYTF

j_gene: TRBJ1-2
d_gene: -
abundance: many
len: 13
v_gene: TRBV14
CDR3nt: TGTGCCAGCAGCCAGGCAGTCAACTATGGCTACACCTTC
CDR3aa: CASSQAVNYGYTF

j_gene: TRBJ2-5
d_gene: TRBD2
abundance: -
len: 15
v_gene: TRBV7-9
CDR3nt: TGTGCCAGCAGCTCTGGCGGGGGGGGCCAAGAGACCCAGTACTTC
CDR3aa: CASSSGGGGQETQYF

j_gene: TRBJ1-4
d_gene: -
abundance: many
len: 12
v_gene: TRBV6-1
CDR3nt: TGTGCCAGCAGTTATGACAGAGAAAAACTGTTTTTT
CDR3aa: CASSYDREKLFF

j_gene: TRBJ1-5
d_gene: -
abundance: -
len: 14
v_gene: TRBV20-1
CDR3nt: TGCAGTGCTGTGGTGCTTGGGTTCGGCCAGCCCCAGCATTTT
CDR3aa: CSAVVLGFGQPQHF

j_gene: TRBJ1-5
d_gene: -
abundance: many
len: 16
v_gene: TRBV6-1
CDR3nt: TGTGCCAGCAATGGAGGGATGGGGTATAGCAATCAGCCCCAGCATTTT
CDR3aa: CASNGGMGYSNQPQHF

j_gene: TRBJ2-2
d_gene: -
abundance: many
len: 14
v_gene: TRBV7-9
CDR3nt: TGTGCCAGCAGCGAGGTCGAAAACACCGGGGAGCTGTTTTTT
CDR3aa: CASSEVENTGELFF

j_gene: TRBJ2-5
d_gene: -
abundance: few
len: 15
v_gene: TRBV12-3/TRBV12-4
CDR3nt: TGTGCCAGCAGTTTAACGAACCTCGAACAAGAGACCCAGTACTTC
CDR3aa: CASSLTNLEQETQYF

j_gene: TRBJ2-5
d_gene: -
abundance: -
len: 13
v_gene: TRBV27
CDR3nt: TGTGCCAGCAGTCCTAGCCGGAAAGAGACCCAGTACTTC
CDR3aa: CASSPSRKETQYF

j_gene: TRBJ1-2
d_gene: -
abundance: -
len: 17
v_gene: TRBV5-4
CDR3nt: TGTGCCAGCAGCCCCCTTTCCGAGCCTCTGGGGGACTATGGCTACACCTTC
CDR3aa: CASSPLSEPLGDYGYTF

j_gene: TRBJ2-3
d_gene: -
abundance: -
len: 18
v_gene: TRBV7-2
CDR3nt: TGTGCCAGCAGCTTGTTTGGGGTTCGGCGGGCTCTAACAGATACGCAGTATTTT
CDR3aa: CASSLFGVRRALTDTQYF

j_gene: TRBJ1-6
d_gene: -
abundance: many
len: 15
v_gene: TRBV5-1
CDR3nt: TGCGCCAGCAGCTACACCGGGACAAAAAATTCACCCCTCCACTTT
CDR3aa: CASSYTGTKNSPLHF

j_gene: TRBJ1-1
d_gene: -
abundance: many
len: 12
v_gene: TRBV5-1
CDR3nt: TGCGCCAGCAGCTTTGCGAACACTGAAGCTTTCTTT
CDR3aa: CASSFANTEAFF

j_gene: TRBJ2-7
d_gene: TRBD1
abundance: -
len: 15
v_gene: TRBV28
CDR3nt: TGTGCCAGCAGTCGCCCCGGGACAGGGCTGGGCGAGCAGTACTTC
CDR3aa: CASSRPGTGLGEQYF

j_gene: TRBJ2-1
d_gene: -
abundance: many
len: 14
v_gene: TRBV7-9
CDR3nt: TGTGCCAGCAGCTTGAGCGGCAATAACAATGAGCAGTTCTTC
CDR3aa: CASSLSGNNNEQFF

j_gene: TRBJ1-1
d_gene: -
abundance: many
len: 14
v_gene: TRBV7-8
CDR3nt: TGTGCCAGCAGCTTGACAGAGATGTACACTGAAGCTTTCTTT
CDR3aa: CASSLTEMYTEAFF

j_gene: TRBJ2-7
d_gene: -
abundance: -
len: 12
v_gene: TRBV27
CDR3nt: TGTGCCAGCAGTTTCTTGGACAGCGAGCAGTACTTC
CDR3aa: CASSFLDSEQYF

j_gene: TRBJ2-7
d_gene: -
abundance: -
len: 15
v_gene: TRBV7-2
CDR3nt: TGCGCCAGCAGCCCGCGCGCCGGGACCACCTACGAGCAGTACTTC
CDR3aa: CASSPRAGTTYEQYF

j_gene: TRBJ1-2
d_gene: -
abundance: many
len: 14
v_gene: TRBV12-3/TRBV12-4
CDR3nt: TGTGCCAGCAGTTCCCAGGGGCAGGGCTATGGCTACACCTTC
CDR3aa: CASSSQGQGYGYTF

j_gene: TRBJ2-2
d_gene: TRBD2
abundance: -
len: 16
v_gene: TRBV6-6
CDR3nt: TGTGCCAGCAGTTACTCTTTCGAGAGCGGGGCCGGGGAGCTGTTTTTT
CDR3aa: CASSYSFESGAGELFF

j_gene: TRBJ1-1
d_gene: -
abundance: many
len: 14
v_gene: TRBV7-9
CDR3nt: TGTGCCAGCAGCTTACCTCGGGGGAACACTGAAGCTTTCTTT
CDR3aa: CASSLPRGNTEAFF

j_gene: TRBJ2-2
d_gene: -
abundance: few
len: 16
v_gene: TRBV11-2
CDR3nt: TGTGCCAGCAGCTTATGGGCGGGGGCGGACACCGGGGAGCTGTTTTTT
CDR3aa: CASSLWAGADTGELFF

j_gene: TRBJ1-1
d_gene: -
abundance: many
len: 13
v_gene: TRBV12-3/TRBV12-4
CDR3nt: TGTGCCAGCAGCCTGGGACGGAACACTGAAGCTTTCTTT
CDR3aa: CASSLGRNTEAFF